This T cell receptor (beta chain) was retrieved from a study of T cell responses to AZD1222 COVID-19 vaccine. This table comes from immunoSEQ multiplex PCR, and its TCRdb copy is limited to in-frame clones, with some not included. The sample yields some 96,000 clones, about 88% seen once. Overall study results and limits: Mapped onto spike, vaccine-associated CD4 TCRs spanned it and were dominant at 160-218 and 743-854. Among the donors, most were white British and more were female, and clonal diversity was possibly underestimated. Unmutated regions of variants are reportedly targeted by nearly half of spike-specific TCRs. The study found Spike-specific TCR breadth and depth rose after two AZD1222 doses.

The germline V gene has CDR1 SGHDT and CDR2 YYEEEE. The CDR3 length is 17 residues. Deletions cut 1 base from V and 1 base from J, with 15 bases between. To note about this clone: Its antigen is still unknown.

The starting material was peripheral blood, obtained 28 days after the second AZD1222 dose. The chain links TRBV5-6 to TRBJ1-5; D perhaps matches TRBD1 (5 bases). The receptor's source is an adult who received the AZD1222 COVID-19 vaccine. The CDR3 reads CASSLHYGGPSNQPQHF. CDR3 nucleotides: TGTGCCAGCAGCTTGCATTACGGGGGACCCAGCAATCAGCCCCAGCATTTT.